Below are 22 T cell receptor beta chains sequenced from a single sample in a study of blood T cell repertoires in COVID-19. TCRdb's copy holds only in-frame clones and misses some; the assay was immunoSEQ multiplex PCR. Seen here are roughly 260,000 clones, about nine tenths observed once, and the top ten hold 1.9%. The sample was PBMCs or T cells enriched from blood (not recorded which). The receptors come from a woman younger than 35 who had recovered from COVID-19.

The chain combines TRBV5-1 with TRBJ2-3; the D gene is possibly TRBD1 (7 bases). The germline V gene has CDR1 SGHRS and CDR2 YFSETQ. V lost 2 bases, J lost 5 bases, and 9 bases lay in between. The CDR3 covers 13 residues. As DNA, the CDR3 is TGCGCCAGCAGCTTCAGGGGGGTAGATACGCAGTATTTT. It is translated as CASSFRGVDTQYF.

The chain uses TRBV9 and TRBJ1-5, with 7 bases matching TRBD1. After removal of 4 bases from V and 2 bases from J, the junction contained 3 bases not matched to a gene. In germline, CDR1 is SGDLS, CDR2 YYNGEE. The CDR3 is 14 residues long. CDR3 loop: CASSPGGGNQPQHF. The CDR3 DNA sequence: TGTGCCAGCAGCCCAGGGGGAGGCAATCAGCCCCAGCATTTT.

This chain uses TRBV28 with TRBJ1-5; D gene ambiguous. Germline CDR1 MDHEN, CDR2 SYDVKM. This CDR3 spans 14 amino acids. The ends were cut back, 8 bases at V and 4 bases at J, with 15 bases in the middle. The CDR3 is CASRSEGPNQPQHF. Written as DNA, the CDR3 is TGTGCCAGCCGAAGTGAGGGTCCTAATCAGCCCCAGCATTTT.

The chain has TRBV2 and TRBJ2-5; 16 nucleotides match TRBD2. The CDR3 contains 17 residues. Unmatched junction bases numbered 4, after V lost 4 bases and J lost 2 bases. Per germline, CDR1 SNHLY and CDR2 FYNNEI. In DNA form, the CDR3 reads TGTGCCAGCAGTGCCGGGACTAGCGGGAGGGGGCAAGAGACCCAGTACTTC. It codes for CASSAGTSGRGQETQYF.

The chain combines TRBV23-1 with TRBJ1-2, with 8 bases lining up with TRBD1. TRBV23-1 belongs to the ORF category, with a function that is uncertain. V shed 3 bases, J shed 4 bases, and the junction held 7 bases outside the gene matches. This CDR3 comprises 15 residues. This chain's CDR3 is CASSQRDRNSYGYTF. In DNA, the CDR3 is TGCGCCAGCAGTCAGCGGGACAGGAATTCCTATGGCTACACCTTC.

This chain connects TRBV9 to TRBJ2-1; maybe TRBD2 (5 bases). Germline V lookup: CDR1 SGDLS, CDR2 YYNGEE. This CDR3 region has 12 residues. The V end lost 3 bases, the J end lost 9 bases, and 10 bases lay between the germline ends. The CDR3 DNA is TGTGCCAGCAGCGAATCGGCGGGTGAGCAGTTCTTC. Its translation is CASSESAGEQFF.

The chain uses TRBV5-1 and TRBJ2-1; 7 nucleotides align to TRBD1. The CDR3 is 11 residues long. Germline CDR1 and CDR2: SGHRS and YFSETQ. The junction had 2 bases not matched to a gene; V was cut back by 2 bases and J by 12 bases. This chain's CDR3 is CASSFTGVQFF. The CDR3 region has the DNA TGCGCCAGCAGCTTCACAGGGGTGCAGTTCTTC.

The chain is built from TRBV13 and TRBJ1-3, with D possibly TRBD1 on 5 matching bases. Germline CDR1 is PRHDT and CDR2 is FYEKMQ (reference sequence). The CDR3 length is 16 residues. Trimming cost V 0 bases and J 1 base, with 10 bases left between them. Written as DNA, the CDR3 is TGTGCCAGCAGCTTAGGCCTCTCAGGGTCTGGAAACACCATATATTTT. The encoded protein is CASSLGLSGSGNTIYF.

The chain combines TRBV7-2 with TRBJ1-5, with 8 bases fitting TRBD1. CDR1 is SGHTA and CDR2 is FQGNSA in the germline V gene. The CDR3 has 14 residues. V lost 6 bases, J lost 6 bases, and 7 bases stayed unmatched. The DNA for the CDR3 is TGTGCCAGCAGACAGGGGGATAGTAGTCAGCCCCAGCATTTT. Amino acids: CASRQGDSSQPQHF.

The genes are TRBV29-1 and TRBJ2-3; possible D gene TRBD2, 6 bases. Germline-derived CDR1 and CDR2 are SQVTM and ANQGSEA. Trimming pared 4 bases from V and 1 base from J, leaving 9 bases between. The CDR3 has 13 amino acids. In DNA form, the CDR3 reads TGCAGCGTTGGGCCGGGAGGCACAGATACGCAGTATTTT. Protein product: CSVGPGGTDTQYF.

This clone was detected only once. The V gene is TRBV27, the J gene TRBJ1-5; TRBD1 agrees at 9 bases. The CDR3 spans 14 residues. Germline V lookup: CDR1 MNHEY, CDR2 SMNVEV (reference sequence). V dropped 2 bases and J dropped 5; count of bases not matched to a gene: 1. CDR3 coding DNA: TGTGCCAGCAGTTTAGGGACAGGGTATCAGCCCCAGCATTTT. Its translation is CASSLGTGYQPQHF.

This chain joins TRBV29-1 and TRBJ2-7, with D unclear. Per germline, CDR1 SQVTM and CDR2 ANQGSEA. This CDR3 spans 12 amino acids. Trimming cost V 3 bases and J 6 bases, with 12 bases left between them. The chain's CDR3 is CSVDRASGEQYF. CDR3 sequence (DNA): TGCAGCGTTGATCGCGCCTCGGGCGAGCAGTACTTC.

This chain links TRBV7-6 with TRBJ2-7, with 7 bases lining up with TRBD2. The germline V gene has CDR1 SGHVS and CDR2 FNYEAQ. This CDR3 contains 14 residues. J lost 3 bases, V lost 4 bases, and 6 bases had no gene match. CDR3 nucleotide sequence: TGTGCCAGCAGCTCCATCGGGAGGTTCTACGAGCAGTACTTC. Translating it yields CASSSIGRFYEQYF.

The CDR3 DNA reads TGTGCCAGCAGTTTAGTAGCCAATGAGCAGTTCTTC. Translation: CASSLVANEQFF. This chain connects TRBV28 to TRBJ2-1; D unresolved. Trimming stripped 2 bases from V and 6 bases from J, with 5 bases between. Germline-derived CDR1 and CDR2 are MDHEN and SYDVKM. The CDR3 covers 12 residues.

The gene calls are TRBV5-5 and TRBJ1-3, with unresolved D. V dropped 3 bases and J dropped 0 bases, with 10 bases sitting between them. The germline V gene has CDR1 SGHKS and CDR2 YYEKEE (reference sequence). The CDR3 totals 15 residues. The CDR3 spells CASSSDFYSGNTIYF. CDR3 nucleotide sequence: TGTGCCAGCAGCTCGGACTTTTACTCTGGAAACACCATATATTTT.

The rearrangement links TRBV7-6 to TRBJ2-3; 12 bases are shared with TRBD2. With 4 bases clipped from V and 4 bases from J, the junction kept 9 bases outside the gene matches. Per germline, CDR1 SGHVS and CDR2 FNYEAQ. The CDR3 sequence is 17 residues long. CDR3 DNA sequence: TGTGCCAGCAGCTCGCCGCTAGCGGGGGGGCCCGCAGATACGCAGTATTTT. Translated: CASSSPLAGGPADTQYF. The complete variable domain, with remaining parts taken from reference TRBV7-6 and TRBJ2-3, reads GAGVSQSPRYKVTKRGQDVALRCDPISGHVSLYWYRQALGQGPEFLTYFNYEAQQDKSGLPNDRFSAERPEGSISTLTIQRTEQRDSAMYRCASSSPLAGGPADTQYFGPGTRLTVL.

This clone has only one observation. This chain joins TRBV27 and TRBJ2-2; the D is unclear. This CDR3 comprises 16 residues. Trimming cost V 3 bases and J 2 bases, with 13 bases left between them. Germline V gene data show CDR1 as MNHEY and CDR2 as SMNVEV (reference sequence). The CDR3 sequence is CASSLRYGRNTGELFF. CDR3 DNA sequence: TGTGCCAGCAGTTTGCGGTATGGCAGAAACACCGGGGAGCTGTTTTTT.

V and J are TRBV6-2 or TRBV6-3 and TRBJ1-4; D gene uncertain. CDR1 MNHEY and CDR2 SVGEGT come from the germline V gene. Deletions cut 6 bases from V and 6 bases from J, with 11 bases between. This CDR3 contains 13 residues. The CDR3 coding sequence is TGTGCCAGCAGCTATGAGCGGGATGAAAAACTGTTTTTT. Protein product: CASSYERDEKLFF.

This CDR3 reads CASSLLSSSGNTIYF. CDR3 sequence (DNA): TGCGCCAGCAGCTTGTTATCCAGCTCTGGAAACACCATATATTTT. V and J are TRBV5-1 and TRBJ1-3, with D uncertain. V was cut by 1 base and J by 0 bases, with 8 bases left in between. Germline CDR1 SGHRS, CDR2 YFSETQ. This CDR3 spans 15 amino acids.

The J gene is TRBJ2-3, the V gene TRBV4-3, with 10 nucleotides matching TRBD2. This CDR3 is 16 amino acids long. Germline V gives CDR1 LGHNA, CDR2 YSLEER. The junction had 10 bases not matched to a gene; V was cut back by 5 bases and J by 5 bases. The CDR3 DNA is TGCGCCAGCAGCACCCAAAGCGGGGGGGTAAGAGATACGCAGTATTTT. Translating it yields CASSTQSGGVRDTQYF.

The chain employs TRBV11-2 and TRBJ1-2; D unresolved. CDR3 size: 14 residues. V shed 5 bases and J shed 3 bases, with 13 bases lying between them. Germline assignment: CDR1 SGHAT and CDR2 FQNNGV. CDR3 in DNA: TGTGCCAGCAGCCCAGACGAGGGAGACTATGGCTACACCTTC. It translates to CASSPDEGDYGYTF.

The CDR3 DNA reads as TGTGCCAGCAGCCGGACAGGACCCGACGAGCAGTACTTC. Amino acids: CASSRTGPDEQYF. V gene TRBV11-2 combines with J gene TRBJ2-7; 7 bases are a match to TRBD1. CDR1 and CDR2 from the germline V gene are SGHAT and FQNNGV. The ends lost 5 bases at V and 5 bases at J; junction bases unmatched: 6. The CDR3 spans 13 residues. Together with reference TRBV11-2 and TRBJ2-7, the CDR3 gives the full variable domain: EAGVAQSPRYKIIEKRQSVAFWCNPISGHATLYWYQQILGQGPKLLIQFQNNGVVDDSQLPKDRFSAERLKGVDSTLKIQPAKLEDSAVYLCASSRTGPDEQYFGPGTRLTVT.